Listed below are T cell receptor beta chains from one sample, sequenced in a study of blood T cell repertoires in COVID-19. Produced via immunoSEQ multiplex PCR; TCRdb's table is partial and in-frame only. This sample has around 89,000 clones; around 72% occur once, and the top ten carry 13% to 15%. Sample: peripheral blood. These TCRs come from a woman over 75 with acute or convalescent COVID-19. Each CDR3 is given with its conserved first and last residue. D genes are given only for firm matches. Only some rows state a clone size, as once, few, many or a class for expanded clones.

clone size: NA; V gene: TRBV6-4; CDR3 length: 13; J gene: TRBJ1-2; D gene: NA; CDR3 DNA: TGTGCCAGCAGTGACTCGACAGGAGGCGGCTACACCTTC; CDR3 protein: CASSDSTGGGYTF
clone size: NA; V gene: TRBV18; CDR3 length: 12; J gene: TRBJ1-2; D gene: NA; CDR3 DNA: TGTGCCAGCTCCGGGGTTGGGGGCCGCTACACCTTC; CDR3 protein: CASSGVGGRYTF
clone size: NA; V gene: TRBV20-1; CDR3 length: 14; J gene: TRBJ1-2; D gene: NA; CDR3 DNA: TGCAGTGCTGGTGGGGGGACTCCTAACTATGGCTACACCTTC; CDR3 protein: CSAGGGTPNYGYTF
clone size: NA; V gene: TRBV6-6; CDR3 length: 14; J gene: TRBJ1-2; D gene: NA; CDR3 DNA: TGTGCCAGCATCCCGGACGGGGATCCTATGGACTACACCTTC; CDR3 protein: CASIPDGDPMDYTF
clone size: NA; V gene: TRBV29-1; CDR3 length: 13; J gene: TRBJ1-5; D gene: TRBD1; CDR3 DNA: TGCAGCGTTGGACAGGGTGGCAATCAGCCCCAGCATTTT; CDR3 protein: CSVGQGGNQPQHF
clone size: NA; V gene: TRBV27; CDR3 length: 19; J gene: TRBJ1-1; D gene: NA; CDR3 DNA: TGTGCCAGCAGTTTATGGGGAGGAGTGACGACAGTATTGAACACTGAAGCTTTCTTT; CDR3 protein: CASSLWGGVTTVLNTEAFF
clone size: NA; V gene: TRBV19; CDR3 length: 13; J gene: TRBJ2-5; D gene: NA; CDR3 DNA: TGTGCCAGTAGCCTAACACGGGGAGAGACCCAGTACTTC; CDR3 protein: CASSLTRGETQYF
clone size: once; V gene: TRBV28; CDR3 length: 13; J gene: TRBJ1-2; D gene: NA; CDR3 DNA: TGTGCCAGCAGTGATGGACAGCTTTATGGCTACACCTTC; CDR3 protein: CASSDGQLYGYTF
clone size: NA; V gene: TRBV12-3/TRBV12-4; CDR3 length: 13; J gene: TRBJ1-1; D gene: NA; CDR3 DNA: TGTGCCAACGCGCGGGGAATGAACACTGAAGCTTTCTTT; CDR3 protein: CANARGMNTEAFF
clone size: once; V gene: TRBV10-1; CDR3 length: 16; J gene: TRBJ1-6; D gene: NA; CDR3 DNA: TGCGCCAGCAGTGAGTGTAGTCCCTCGGTATTGTTCACCCTCCACTTT; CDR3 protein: CASSECSPSVLFTLHF
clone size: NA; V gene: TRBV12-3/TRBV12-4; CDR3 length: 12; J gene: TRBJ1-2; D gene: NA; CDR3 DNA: TGTGCCAGCAGTTTACAAATCTATGGCTACACCTTC; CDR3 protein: CASSLQIYGYTF
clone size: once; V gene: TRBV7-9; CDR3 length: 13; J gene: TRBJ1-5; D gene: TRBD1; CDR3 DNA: TGTGCCAGCACCAGGACAGGAGATCAGCCCCAGCATTTT; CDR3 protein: CASTRTGDQPQHF
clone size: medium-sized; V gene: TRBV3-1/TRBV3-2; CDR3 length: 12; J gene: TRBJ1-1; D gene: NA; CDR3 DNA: TGTGCCAGCAGGTCCGTGAACACTGAAGCTTTCTTT; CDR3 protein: CASRSVNTEAFF
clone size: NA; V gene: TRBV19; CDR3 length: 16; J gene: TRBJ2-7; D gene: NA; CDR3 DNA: TGTGCCAGTAGTATCAACGGCCGACTTACCTACTACGAGCAGTACTTC; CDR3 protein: CASSINGRLTYYEQYF
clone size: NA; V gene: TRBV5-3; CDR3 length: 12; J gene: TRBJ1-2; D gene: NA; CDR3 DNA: TGTGCCAGAAGCCTGGAGGGAGATGGCTACACCTTC; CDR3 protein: CARSLEGDGYTF
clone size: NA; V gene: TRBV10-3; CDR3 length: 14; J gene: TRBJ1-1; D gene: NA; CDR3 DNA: TGTGCCATCAGTTCGGACAGTTCGAACACTGAAGCTTTCTTT; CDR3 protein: CAISSDSSNTEAFF
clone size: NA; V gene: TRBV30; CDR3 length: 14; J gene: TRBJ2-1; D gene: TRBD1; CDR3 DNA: TGTGCCTGGAGTCCGGGACAGGGTTTAACTGAGCAGTTCTTC; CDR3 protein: CAWSPGQGLTEQFF
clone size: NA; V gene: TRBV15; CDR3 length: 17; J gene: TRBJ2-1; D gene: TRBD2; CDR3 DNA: TGTGCCACCAGCAGAGGATATGGCGGGGGGGCCTACAATGAGCAGTTCTTC; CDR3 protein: CATSRGYGGGAYNEQFF
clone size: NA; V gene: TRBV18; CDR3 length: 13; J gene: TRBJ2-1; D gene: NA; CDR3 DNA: TGTGCCAGCTCACCGGACACGTCCAATGAGCAGTTCTTC; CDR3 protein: CASSPDTSNEQFF
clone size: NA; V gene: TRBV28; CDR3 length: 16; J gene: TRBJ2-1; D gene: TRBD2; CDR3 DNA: TGTGCCAGCAGTTTGGCGACTAGCGGGGGCCTCAATGAGCAGTTCTTC; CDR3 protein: CASSLATSGGLNEQFF
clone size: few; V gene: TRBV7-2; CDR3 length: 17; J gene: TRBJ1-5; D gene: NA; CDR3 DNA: TGTGCCAGCAGCTTAGATGCCTCGGCAGGGAGGGCCCAGCCCCAGCATTTT; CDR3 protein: CASSLDASAGRAQPQHF
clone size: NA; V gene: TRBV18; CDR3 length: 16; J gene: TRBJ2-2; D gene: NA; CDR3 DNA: TGTGCCAGCTCAGGTCCCGGGACTCGCGACACCGGGGAGCTGTTTTTT; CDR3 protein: CASSGPGTRDTGELFF
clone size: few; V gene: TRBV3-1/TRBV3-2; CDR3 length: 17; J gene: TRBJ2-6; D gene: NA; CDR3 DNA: TGTGCCAGCAGCCAAGGCCGACGGAGCTCTGGGGCCAACGTCCTGACTTTC; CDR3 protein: CASSQGRRSSGANVLTF
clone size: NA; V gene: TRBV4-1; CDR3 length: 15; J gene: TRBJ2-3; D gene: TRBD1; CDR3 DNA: TGCGCCAGCAGCGATCGGGACAGGGCGACAGATACGCAGTATTTT; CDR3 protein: CASSDRDRATDTQYF
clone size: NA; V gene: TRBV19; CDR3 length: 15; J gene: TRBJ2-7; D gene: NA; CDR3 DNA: TGTGCCAGTAGTACCTCATTAGCCCCACCCTACGAGCAGTACTTC; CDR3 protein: CASSTSLAPPYEQYF
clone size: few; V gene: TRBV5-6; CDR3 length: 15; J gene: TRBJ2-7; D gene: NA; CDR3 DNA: TGTGCCAGCAGCTTGGGTACGACAGGCTTCGACGAGCAGTACTTC; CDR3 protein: CASSLGTTGFDEQYF
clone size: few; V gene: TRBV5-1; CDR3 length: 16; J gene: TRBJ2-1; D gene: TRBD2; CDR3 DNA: TGCGCCAGCAGCACTAGCGGGGGGGCCGTCTACAATGAGCAGTTCTTC; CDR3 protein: CASSTSGGAVYNEQFF
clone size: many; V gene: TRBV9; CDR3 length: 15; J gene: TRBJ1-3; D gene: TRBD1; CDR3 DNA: TGTGCCAGCAGCGTAGCTTCAGGGGGCGGAAACACCATATATTTT; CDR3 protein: CASSVASGGGNTIYF
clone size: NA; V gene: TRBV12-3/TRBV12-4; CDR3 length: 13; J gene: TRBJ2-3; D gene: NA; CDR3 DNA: TGTGCCAGCACCTCCTTCCGGACTTCCCCGGAGTATTTT; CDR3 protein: CASTSFRTSPEYF
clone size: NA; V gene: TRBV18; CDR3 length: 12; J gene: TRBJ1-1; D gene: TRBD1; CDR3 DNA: TGTGCCAGCTCAACAGGGGTCACTGAAGCTTTCTTT; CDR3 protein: CASSTGVTEAFF
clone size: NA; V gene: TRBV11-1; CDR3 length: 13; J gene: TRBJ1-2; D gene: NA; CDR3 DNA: TGTGCCAGCAGCCCTGCCCAGGGAAGTGGCTACACCTTC; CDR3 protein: CASSPAQGSGYTF
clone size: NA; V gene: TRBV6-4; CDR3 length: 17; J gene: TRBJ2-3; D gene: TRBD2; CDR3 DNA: TGTGCCAGCAGTGACTCGCTAGCGGGGGCCCCCGGACATACGCAGTATTTT; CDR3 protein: CASSDSLAGAPGHTQYF
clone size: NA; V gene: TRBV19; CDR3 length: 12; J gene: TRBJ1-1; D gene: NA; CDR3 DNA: TGTGCCAGCCGAGTAATAGGAGCTGAAGCTTTCTTT; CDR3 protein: CASRVIGAEAFF
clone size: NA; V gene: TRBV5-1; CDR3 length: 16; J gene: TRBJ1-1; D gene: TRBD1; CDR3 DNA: TGCGCCAGCAGCCTGGCCGCAGGGACAGGGCGTACTGAAGCTTTCTTT; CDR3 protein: CASSLAAGTGRTEAFF
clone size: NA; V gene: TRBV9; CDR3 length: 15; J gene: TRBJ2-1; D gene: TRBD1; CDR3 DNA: TGTGCCAGCAGCGCCGCGGACAGGTCCTACAATGAGCAGTTCTTC; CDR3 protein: CASSAADRSYNEQFF
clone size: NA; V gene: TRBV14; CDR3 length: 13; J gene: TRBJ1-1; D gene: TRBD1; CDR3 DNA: TGTGCCAGCAGCCATGACAGGGGGACTGAAGCTTTCTTT; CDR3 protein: CASSHDRGTEAFF
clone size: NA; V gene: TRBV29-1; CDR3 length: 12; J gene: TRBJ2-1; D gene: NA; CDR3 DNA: TGCAGCGTTCGTCACAGAGAGACTGAGCAGTTCTTC; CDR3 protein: CSVRHRETEQFF
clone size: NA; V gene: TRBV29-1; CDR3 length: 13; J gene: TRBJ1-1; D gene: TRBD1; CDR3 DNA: TGCAGCGTCCTCCGACAGGGGGCCGAAAGAGCTTTCTTT; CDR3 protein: CSVLRQGAERAFF
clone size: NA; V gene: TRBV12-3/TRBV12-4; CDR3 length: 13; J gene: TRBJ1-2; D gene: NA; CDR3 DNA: TGTGCCAGCAGCTACGACACCCGGCATGGCTACACCTTC; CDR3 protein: CASSYDTRHGYTF
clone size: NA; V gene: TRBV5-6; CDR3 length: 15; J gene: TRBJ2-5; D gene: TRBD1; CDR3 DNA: TGTGCCAGCAGCCCAACGGACAGGGTGAAAGAGACCCAGTACTTC; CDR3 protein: CASSPTDRVKETQYF
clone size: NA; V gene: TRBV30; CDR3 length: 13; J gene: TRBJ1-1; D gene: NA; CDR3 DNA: TGTGCCTGGGAGGACGGGATGAACACTGAAGCTTTCTTT; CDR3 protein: CAWEDGMNTEAFF
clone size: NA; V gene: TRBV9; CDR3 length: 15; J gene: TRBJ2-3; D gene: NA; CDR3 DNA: TGTGCCAGCAGCGTAGCCGGTAAGAGCACAGATACGCAGTATTTT; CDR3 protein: CASSVAGKSTDTQYF
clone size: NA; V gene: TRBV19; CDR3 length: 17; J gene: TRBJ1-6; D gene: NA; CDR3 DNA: TGTGCCAGTAGTACCCCTCAAGGTTCCAGGCGCAATTCACCCCTCCACTTT; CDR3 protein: CASSTPQGSRRNSPLHF
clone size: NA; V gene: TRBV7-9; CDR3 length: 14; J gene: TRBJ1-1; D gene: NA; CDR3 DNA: TGTGCCAGCAGCGACAGGAACATCAACACTGAAGCTTTCTTT; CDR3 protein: CASSDRNINTEAFF
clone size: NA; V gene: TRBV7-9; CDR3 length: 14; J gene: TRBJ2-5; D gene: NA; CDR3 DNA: TGTGCCAGCAGCTTAGGGAGAACCCAAGAGACCCAGTACTTC; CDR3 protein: CASSLGRTQETQYF
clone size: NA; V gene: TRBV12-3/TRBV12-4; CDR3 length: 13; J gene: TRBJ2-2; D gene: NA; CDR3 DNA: TGTGCCAGCAGTTTGTCCTCCGCCGGGGAGCTGTTTTTT; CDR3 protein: CASSLSSAGELFF
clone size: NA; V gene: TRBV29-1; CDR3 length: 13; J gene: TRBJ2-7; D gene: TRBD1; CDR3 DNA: TGCAGCGCAGCAGGACAGGGAGTCCCCGAGCAGTACTTC; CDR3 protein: CSAAGQGVPEQYF
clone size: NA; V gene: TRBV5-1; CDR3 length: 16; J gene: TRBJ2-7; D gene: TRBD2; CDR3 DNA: TGCGCCAGCAGCTTGGCGCCTAGCGGGGCCTATTACGAGCAGTACTTC; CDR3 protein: CASSLAPSGAYYEQYF
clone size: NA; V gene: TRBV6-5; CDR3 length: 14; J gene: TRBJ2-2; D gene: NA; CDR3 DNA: TGTGCCAGCAGTTTAGGGGTAGTAACCGGGGAGCTGTTTTTT; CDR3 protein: CASSLGVVTGELFF
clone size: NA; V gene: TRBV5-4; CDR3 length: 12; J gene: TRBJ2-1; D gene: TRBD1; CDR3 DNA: TGTGCCAGCAGTCTCGACAGGGACGAGCAGTTCTTC; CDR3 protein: CASSLDRDEQFF
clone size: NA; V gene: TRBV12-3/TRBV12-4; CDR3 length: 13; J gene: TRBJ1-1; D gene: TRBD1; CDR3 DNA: TGTGCCAGCACTAGACAGGGAAACACTGAAGCTTTCTTT; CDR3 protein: CASTRQGNTEAFF
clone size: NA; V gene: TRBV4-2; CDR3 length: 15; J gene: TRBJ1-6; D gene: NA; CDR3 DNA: TGTGCCAGCACTAACCTGTGGGACACTGATTCACCCCTCCACTTT; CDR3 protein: CASTNLWDTDSPLHF
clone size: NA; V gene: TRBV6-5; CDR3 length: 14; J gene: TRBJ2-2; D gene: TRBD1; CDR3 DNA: TGTGCCAGCAACCGACAGGGCGGGTTCGGGGAGCTGTTTTTT; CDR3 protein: CASNRQGGFGELFF
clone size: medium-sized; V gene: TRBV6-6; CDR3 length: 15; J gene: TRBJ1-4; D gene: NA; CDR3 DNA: TGTGCCAGCAGTCTCTCAGGGGAAAAAACTGAAAAACTGTTTTTT; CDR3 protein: CASSLSGEKTEKLFF